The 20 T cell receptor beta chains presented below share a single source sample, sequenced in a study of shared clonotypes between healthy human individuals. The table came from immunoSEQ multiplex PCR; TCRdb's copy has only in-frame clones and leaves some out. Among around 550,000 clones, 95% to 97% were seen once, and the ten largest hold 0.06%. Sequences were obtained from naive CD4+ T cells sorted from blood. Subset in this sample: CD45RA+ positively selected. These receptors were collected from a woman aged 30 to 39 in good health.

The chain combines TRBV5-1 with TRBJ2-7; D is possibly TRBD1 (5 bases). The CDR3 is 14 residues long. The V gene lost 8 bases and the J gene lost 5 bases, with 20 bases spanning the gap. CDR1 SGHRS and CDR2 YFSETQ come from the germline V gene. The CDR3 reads CASFKIGAPNEQYF. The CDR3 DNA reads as TGCGCCAGTTTCAAAATAGGGGCTCCCAACGAGCAGTACTTC.

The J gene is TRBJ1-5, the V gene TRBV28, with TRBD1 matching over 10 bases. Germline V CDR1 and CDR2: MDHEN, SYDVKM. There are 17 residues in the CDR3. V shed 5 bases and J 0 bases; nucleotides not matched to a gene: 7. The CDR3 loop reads CASSATTGGPSNQPQHF. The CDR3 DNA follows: TGTGCCAGCAGTGCCACGACAGGGGGCCCTAGCAATCAGCCCCAGCATTTT.

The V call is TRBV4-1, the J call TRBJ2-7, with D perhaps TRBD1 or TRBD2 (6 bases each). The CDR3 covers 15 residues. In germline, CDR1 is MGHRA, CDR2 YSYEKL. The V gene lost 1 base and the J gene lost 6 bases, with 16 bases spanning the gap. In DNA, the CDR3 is TGCGCCAGCAGCCAAGGAAGGAGGGGGTCCGGCGAGCAGTACTTC. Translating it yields CASSQGRRGSGEQYF.

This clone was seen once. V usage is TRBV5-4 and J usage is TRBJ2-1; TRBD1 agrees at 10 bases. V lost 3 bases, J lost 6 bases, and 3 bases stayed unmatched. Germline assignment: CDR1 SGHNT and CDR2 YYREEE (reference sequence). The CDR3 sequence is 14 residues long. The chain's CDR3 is CASSWGQGSNEQFF. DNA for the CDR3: TGTGCCAGCAGCTGGGGACAGGGGTCCAATGAGCAGTTCTTC.

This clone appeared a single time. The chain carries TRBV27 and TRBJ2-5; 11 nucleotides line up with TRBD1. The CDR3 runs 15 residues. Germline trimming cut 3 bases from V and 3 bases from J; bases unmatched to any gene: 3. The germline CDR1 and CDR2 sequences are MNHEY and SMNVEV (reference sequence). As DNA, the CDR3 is TGTGCCAGCAGTTTTTTGGGACAGGGGGAAGAGACCCAGTACTTC. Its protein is CASSFLGQGEETQYF.

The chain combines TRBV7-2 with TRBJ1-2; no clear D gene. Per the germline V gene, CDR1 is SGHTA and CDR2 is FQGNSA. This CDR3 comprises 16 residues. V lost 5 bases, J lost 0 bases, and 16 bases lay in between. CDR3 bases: TGTGCCAGCAGCCTCACTCCCCCTCCAGCTAACTATGGCTACACCTTC. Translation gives CASSLTPPPANYGYTF.

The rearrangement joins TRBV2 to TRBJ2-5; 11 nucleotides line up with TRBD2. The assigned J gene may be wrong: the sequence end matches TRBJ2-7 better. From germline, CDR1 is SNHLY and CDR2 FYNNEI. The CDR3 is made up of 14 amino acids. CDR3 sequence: CASRGLAGRYEQYF. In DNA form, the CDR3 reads TGTGCCAGCAGAGGACTAGCGGGCCGCTACGAGCAGTACTTC.

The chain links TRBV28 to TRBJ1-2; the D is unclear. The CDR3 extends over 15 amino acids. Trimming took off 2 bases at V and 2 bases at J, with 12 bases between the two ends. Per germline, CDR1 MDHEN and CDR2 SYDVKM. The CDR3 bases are TGTGCCAGCAGTTTAAGTCCTCTCACAAACTATGGCTACACCTTC. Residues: CASSLSPLTNYGYTF.

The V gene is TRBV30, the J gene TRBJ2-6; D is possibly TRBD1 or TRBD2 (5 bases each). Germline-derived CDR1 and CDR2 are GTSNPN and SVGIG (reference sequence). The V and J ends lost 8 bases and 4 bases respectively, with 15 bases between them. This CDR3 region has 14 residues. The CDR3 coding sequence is TGTGCCCAAGGACTCGGGGCAGGGGCCAACGTCCTGACTTTC. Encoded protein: CAQGLGAGANVLTF.

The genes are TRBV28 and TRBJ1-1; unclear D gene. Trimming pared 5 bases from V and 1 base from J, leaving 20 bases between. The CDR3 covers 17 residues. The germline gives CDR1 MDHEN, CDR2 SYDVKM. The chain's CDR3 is CASSDPLRRTGNTEAFF. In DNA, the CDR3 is TGTGCCAGCAGTGACCCCCTGCGGAGGACGGGGAACACTGAAGCTTTCTTT.

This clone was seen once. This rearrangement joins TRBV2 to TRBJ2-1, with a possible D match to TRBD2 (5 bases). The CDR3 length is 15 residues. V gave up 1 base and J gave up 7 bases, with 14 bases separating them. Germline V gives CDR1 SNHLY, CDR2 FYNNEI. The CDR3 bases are TGTGCCAGCAGTGAAGGAGGGAGAGGAGGTAATGAGCAGTTCTTC. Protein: CASSEGGRGGNEQFF.

Here the CDR3 DNA reads TGTGCCAGCAGTTTAGGGGCCATTAACTATGGCTACACCTTC. Its translation: CASSLGAINYGYTF. V is TRBV28 and J is TRBJ1-2; a weak D match, TRBD1 (5 bases). The V gene's germline CDR1 is MDHEN and CDR2 SYDVKM. Between the trimmed V and J ends, which lost 2 bases and 1 base, there was a span of 8 bases. CDR3 size: 14 residues.

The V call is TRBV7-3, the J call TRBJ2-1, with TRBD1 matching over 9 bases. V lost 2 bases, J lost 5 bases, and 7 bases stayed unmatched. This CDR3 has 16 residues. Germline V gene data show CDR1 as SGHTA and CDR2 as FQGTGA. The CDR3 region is CASSLPGTGFDNEQFF. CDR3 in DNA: TGTGCCAGCAGCTTACCCGGGACAGGGTTCGACAATGAGCAGTTCTTC.

CDR3 protein: CASSEGTSGRSSYEQYF. In DNA, the CDR3 is TGTGCCAGCAGTGAAGGGACTAGCGGGAGGTCCTCCTACGAGCAGTACTTC. J is TRBJ2-7 and V is TRBV6-1; 14 nucleotides align to TRBD2. Germline V lookup: CDR1 MNHNS, CDR2 SASEGT. This CDR3 is 17 amino acids long. The V gene end was trimmed by 1 base and the J gene end by 0 bases; junction bases not matched to a gene: 2.

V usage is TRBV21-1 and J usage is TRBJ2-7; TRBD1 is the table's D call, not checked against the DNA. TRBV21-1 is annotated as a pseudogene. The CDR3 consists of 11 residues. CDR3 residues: CARTGRNEQYF. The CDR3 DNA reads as TGTGCCAGGACAGGGAGGAACGAGCAGTACTTC.

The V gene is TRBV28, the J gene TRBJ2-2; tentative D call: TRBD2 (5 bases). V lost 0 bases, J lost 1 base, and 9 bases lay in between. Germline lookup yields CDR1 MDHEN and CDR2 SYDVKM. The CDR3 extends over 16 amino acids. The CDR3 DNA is TGTGCCAGCAGTTTATGGGGCGGGCGGAACACCGGGGAGCTGTTTTTT. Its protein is CASSLWGGRNTGELFF.

The CDR3 loop reads CASSPGRGTNSPLHF. In DNA, the CDR3 is TGTGCCAGCTCACCAGGCCGGGGGACAAATTCACCCCTCCACTTT. The chain combines TRBV18 with TRBJ1-6; possible D gene TRBD1, 6 bases. Between the trimmed V and J ends, which lost 2 bases and 7 bases, there was a span of 12 bases. The CDR3 contains 15 residues. CDR1 and CDR2 (germline): KGHSH, LQKENI.

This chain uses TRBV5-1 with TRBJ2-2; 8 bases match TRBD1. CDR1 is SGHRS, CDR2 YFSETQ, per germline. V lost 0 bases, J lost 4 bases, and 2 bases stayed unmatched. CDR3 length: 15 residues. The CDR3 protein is CASSLGTGGTGELFF. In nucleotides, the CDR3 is TGCGCCAGCAGCTTGGGAACAGGGGGCACCGGGGAGCTGTTTTTT. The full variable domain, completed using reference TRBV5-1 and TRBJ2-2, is KAGVTQTPRYLIKTRGQQVTLSCSPISGHRSVSWYQQTPGQGLQFLFEYFSETQRNKGNFPGRFSGRQFSNSRSEMNVSTLELGDSALYLCASSLGTGGTGELFFGEGSRLTVL.

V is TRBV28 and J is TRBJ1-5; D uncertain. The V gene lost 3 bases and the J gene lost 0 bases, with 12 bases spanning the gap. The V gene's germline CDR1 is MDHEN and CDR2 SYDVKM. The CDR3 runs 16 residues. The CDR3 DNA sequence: TGTGCCAGCAGTTTGCTGTCACACTATAGCAATCAGCCCCAGCATTTT. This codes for CASSLLSHYSNQPQHF.

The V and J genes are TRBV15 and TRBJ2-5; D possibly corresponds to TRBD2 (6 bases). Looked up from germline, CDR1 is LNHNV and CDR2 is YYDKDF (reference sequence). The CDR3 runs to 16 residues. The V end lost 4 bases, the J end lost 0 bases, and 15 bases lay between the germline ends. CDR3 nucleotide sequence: TGTGCCACCAGCAATGCCGGGAGCGCGTACCAAGAGACCCAGTACTTC. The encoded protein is CATSNAGSAYQETQYF.